Below are 31 T cell receptor beta chains sequenced from a single sample in a study of beta chain features in type 1 diabetes. Study-wide points: Shortening of TCRB CDR3s, moderate but significant, appeared in all four CD4+ subsets of Type 1 diabetes patients.

Their recognized antigens are unknown. Expressed TCRB transcripts were sequenced after all isolated RNA was converted to cDNA. TCRdb keeps only in-frame clones here, not all; method: immunoSEQ multiplex PCR. The sample contains around 650,000 clones, 9.5% to 15% of which appear only once. The source material was naive CD4+ T cells from blood. Receptors originate from a man under 40 with type 1 diabetes.

V usage is TRBV5-1 and J usage is TRBJ2-5, with 7 bases fitting TRBD2. J lost 2 bases, V lost 7 bases, and 2 bases had no gene match. The CDR3 sequence is 12 residues long. Looked up from germline, CDR1 is SGHRS and CDR2 is YFSETQ. The CDR3 reads CASLAGQETQYF. The DNA of the CDR3 is TGCGCCAGCTTAGCGGGTCAAGAGACCCAGTACTTC. The whole variable domain, filled in from reference TRBV5-1 and TRBJ2-5, reads KAGVTQTPRYLIKTRGQQVTLSCSPISGHRSVSWYQQTPGQGLQFLFEYFSETQRNKGNFPGRFSGRQFSNSRSEMNVSTLELGDSALYLCASLAGQETQYFGPGTRLLVL.

The chain uses TRBV19 and TRBJ2-7; D is perhaps TRBD1 (6 bases). Looked up from germline, CDR1 is LNHDA and CDR2 is SQIVND (reference sequence). Trimming removed 2 bases at V and 2 bases at J, with 10 bases between. CDR3 length equals 14 residues. The CDR3 loop reads CASSILQGAYEQYF. In DNA, the CDR3 is TGTGCCAGTAGTATACTACAGGGAGCCTACGAGCAGTACTTC.

V is TRBV29-1 and J is TRBJ2-3; TRBD2 agrees at 9 bases. CDR3 length: 16 residues. Germline V lookup: CDR1 SQVTM, CDR2 ANQGSEA. The V and J ends lost 7 bases and 2 bases, in that order; junction bases with no gene match: 13. The CDR3 DNA reads as TGCAGCGCCTACCTCCGACTAGCGGCCGTCACAGATACGCAGTATTTT. This codes for CSAYLRLAAVTDTQYF.

Only a few counts were recorded for this clone. The chain is built from TRBV7-9 and TRBJ2-1, with a tentative D call TRBD1 (6 bases). This CDR3 contains 13 residues. Trimming shortened V by 4 bases and J by 8 bases, and 12 bases separated the two germline ends. Germline lookup yields CDR1 SEHNR and CDR2 FQNEAQ (reference sequence). Here the CDR3 DNA reads TGTGCCAGCAGCTCCACAGGGTCCTATGAGCAGTTCTTC. Residues: CASSSTGSYEQFF.

This clone came up a few times. The chain recombines TRBV2 with TRBJ1-5; tentatively, D is TRBD1 (5 bases). The V end was cut by 7 bases, the J end by 2 bases, with 12 bases between. Germline values: CDR1 SNHLY, CDR2 FYNNEI. This CDR3 is 14 amino acids long. As DNA, the CDR3 is TGTGCCAGCACGGTGGACAACGGCAATCAGCCCCAGCATTTT. This encodes CASTVDNGNQPQHF.

This clone was detected only a few times. The chain joins TRBV5-1 to TRBJ2-2; the D is unclear. The germline V gene has CDR1 SGHRS and CDR2 YFSETQ. CDR3 length: 16 residues. V was clipped by 0 bases and J by 6 bases, with 15 bases between them. The CDR3 sequence is CASSLEGYRGSGELFF. The CDR3 DNA reads as TGCGCCAGCAGCTTGGAAGGGTATCGAGGATCCGGGGAGCTGTTTTTT.

The V gene is TRBV25-1, the J gene TRBJ1-4; D might be TRBD1 (5 bases). V was cut by 3 bases and J by 0 bases, with 5 bases left in between. CDR3 length: 14 amino acids. Germline assignment: CDR1 MGHDK and CDR2 SYGVNS. The CDR3 is CASSDRATNEKLFF. In DNA form, the CDR3 reads TGTGCCAGCAGTGACAGGGCAACTAATGAAAAACTGTTTTTT.

In its sample, this clone was seen a few times. This chain uses TRBV5-1 with TRBJ1-3, with unresolved D. Trimming pared 0 bases from V and 0 bases from J, leaving 10 bases between. In germline, CDR1 is SGHRS, CDR2 YFSETQ. The CDR3 has 16 amino acids. CDR3 region: CASSLDTGDSGNTIYF. The CDR3 DNA is TGCGCCAGCAGCTTGGACACCGGGGACTCTGGAAACACCATATATTTT.

The chain employs TRBV11-1 and TRBJ2-3; D is undetermined. The length of the CDR3 is 12 residues. V was cut by 0 bases and J by 5 bases, with 3 bases left in between. Germline values: CDR1 SGHAT, CDR2 FQDESV (reference sequence). The CDR3 DNA reads TGTGCCAGCAGCTTAGCAGGAGATACGCAGTATTTT. Protein sequence: CASSLAGDTQYF.

This clone appeared a few times. The chain has TRBV7-2 and TRBJ1-1, with 8 bases lining up with TRBD1. J was trimmed by 2 bases and V by 5 bases; bases with no gene match: 7. The CDR3 has 15 residues. Germline V lookup: CDR1 SGHTA, CDR2 FQGNSA. CDR3 loop: CASSPRQGANTEAFF. The CDR3 DNA sequence: TGTGCCAGCAGCCCACGGCAGGGGGCAAACACTGAAGCTTTCTTT.

The sample holds a few counts of this clone. This chain connects TRBV29-1 to TRBJ2-7; 9 bases are a match to TRBD1. The CDR3 is 15 residues long. CDR1 is SQVTM and CDR2 is ANQGSEA in the germline V gene. Trimming cost V 6 bases and J 7 bases; bases outside gene matches: 16. DNA of the CDR3: TGCAGCGTGTCAAACCGGGACAGGGTAGGGGATGAGCAGTACTTC. This translates into CSVSNRDRVGDEQYF.

The sample holds a few counts of this clone. The J gene is TRBJ1-5, the V gene TRBV4-1, with 7 nucleotides matching TRBD1. V trimming: 0 bases; J trimming: 4 bases; junction bases outside the gene matches: 0. Germline V gives CDR1 MGHRA, CDR2 YSYEKL. The CDR3 has 14 residues. As DNA, the CDR3 is TGCGCCAGCAGCCAAGAGACAGGGAATCAGCCCCAGCATTTT. Translated: CASSQETGNQPQHF.

The CDR3 reads CAAQGHGYTF. The DNA for the CDR3 is TGTGCCGCACAGGGTCATGGCTACACCTTC. The chain employs TRBV28 and TRBJ1-2; the D gene is possibly TRBD1 (6 bases). The CDR3 is 10 residues long. The germline CDR1 and CDR2 sequences are MDHEN and SYDVKM. The V end lost 11 bases, the J end lost 6 bases, and 10 bases lay between the germline ends.

This clone was found a few times. The V and J genes are TRBV5-1 and TRBJ2-7; 7 bases align to TRBD2. Per the germline V gene, CDR1 is SGHRS and CDR2 is YFSETQ. The CDR3 runs to 14 residues. The V and J ends lost 2 bases and 6 bases, in that order; junction bases with no gene match: 8. CDR3 sequence reads: CASSFKGGGSEQYF. The CDR3 region has the DNA TGCGCCAGCAGCTTCAAGGGCGGGGGATCCGAGCAGTACTTC.

This clone was picked up a small number of times. The gene calls are TRBV7-9 and TRBJ1-2; D possibly corresponds to TRBD1 (5 bases). Germline CDR1 is SEHNR and CDR2 is FQNEAQ (reference sequence). Trimming left V 4 bases short and J 8 bases short, with 14 bases between. The CDR3 is 13 amino acids. The CDR3 nucleotides are TGTGCCAGCAGCTCTCGGGACGGCGGAGGCTACACCTTC. Protein sequence: CASSSRDGGGYTF. Full variable domain (missing parts from reference TRBV7-9 and TRBJ1-2): DTGVSQNPRHKITKRGQNVTFRCDPISEHNRLYWYRQTLGQGPEFLTYFQNEAQLEKSRLLSDRFSAERPKGSFSTLEIQRTEQGDSAMYLCASSSRDGGGYTFGSGTRLTVV.

This clone was counted a few times. The V gene is TRBV4-3, the J gene TRBJ1-1; possibly TRBD1 for D (5 bases). Trimming shortened V by 0 bases and J by 3 bases, and 14 bases separated the two germline ends. Germline CDR1 reads LGHNA; CDR2 reads YSLEER. The CDR3 totals 16 residues. This CDR3 reads CASSQDVRGGDTEAFF. CDR3 sequence (DNA): TGCGCCAGCAGCCAAGATGTAAGGGGAGGGGACACTGAAGCTTTCTTT.

The J gene is TRBJ2-3, the V gene TRBV6-6, with 10 bases aligning to TRBD2. V lost 8 bases and J lost 4; bases outside the gene matches: 3. CDR1 is MNHNY and CDR2 is SVGAGI in the germline V gene (reference sequence). This CDR3 spans 13 amino acids. CDR3 DNA: TGTGCCAGCCGCAGCGGGGGGGCAGATACGCAGTATTTT. Translating it yields CASRSGGADTQYF.

This clone turned up a few times. This chain uses TRBV5-6 with TRBJ1-2; weak D call: TRBD1 (6 bases). Germline V gene lookup returns CDR1 SGHDT and CDR2 YYEEEE. Trimming left V 1 base short and J 1 base short, with 17 bases between. The CDR3 consists of 17 residues. The CDR3 DNA sequence: TGTGCCAGCAGCTTGAGACAGGACCGCTTTGGTAACTATGGCTACACCTTC. Its translation is CASSLRQDRFGNYGYTF.

This clone occurred a few times. This rearrangement joins TRBV5-6 to TRBJ2-7; D unclear. CDR3 length: 13 residues. In germline, CDR1 is SGHDT, CDR2 YYEEEE. Trimming left V 4 bases short and J 4 bases short, with 12 bases between. The CDR3 sequence is CASSPEELYEQYF. CDR3 sequence (DNA): TGTGCCAGCAGCCCCGAGGAACTGTACGAGCAGTACTTC.

With respect to this clone: Other nucleotide sequences in the sample specify the same CDR3. V is TRBV7-2 and J is TRBJ1-1, with 10 positions matching TRBD1. The CDR3 loop spans 14 amino acids. CDR1 and CDR2 from the germline V gene are SGHTA and FQGNSA. With 4 bases clipped from V and 4 bases from J, the junction kept 3 bases outside the gene matches. CDR3 sequence: CASSSRQGATEAFF. CDR3 coding DNA: TGTGCCAGCAGCTCCCGACAGGGGGCCACTGAAGCTTTCTTT.

The chain links TRBV5-4 to TRBJ1-1, with unresolved D. The germline CDR1 and CDR2 sequences are SGHNT and YYREEE (reference sequence). The CDR3 spans 15 residues. The CDR3 here is CATRASGYRETEAFF. The DNA for the CDR3 is TGTGCTACTCGTGCCAGCGGGTACCGGGAAACTGAAGCTTTCTTT.

This clone was detected a few times. This chain uses TRBV18 with TRBJ1-2; 7 bases fit TRBD1. The CDR3 contains 15 residues. Germline CDR1 and CDR2: KGHSH and LQKENI. V dropped 4 bases and J dropped 6; count of bases not matched to a gene: 11. CDR3 protein: CASSHGTEGWDGYTF. In DNA form, the CDR3 reads TGTGCCAGCTCACACGGGACAGAGGGATGGGATGGCTACACCTTC.

The rearrangement uses TRBV4-2 and TRBJ2-1; possible D gene TRBD2, 6 bases. The CDR3 has 14 amino acids. Germline V lookup: CDR1 LGHNA, CDR2 YNFKEQ. V shed 1 base and J shed 9 bases, with 13 bases lying between them. The CDR3 DNA reads TGTGCCAGCAGCCAAGCCAGGCGGGATAGTGAGCAGTTCTTC. Translation: CASSQARRDSEQFF.

The V and J genes are TRBV4-3 and TRBJ1-2; no firm D call. CDR1 is LGHNA, CDR2 YSLEER, per germline. Trimming removed 0 bases at V and 7 bases at J, with 9 bases between. The CDR3 runs to 13 residues. For the CDR3, the DNA is TGCGCCAGCAGCCAAGATCGTGTGGGTGGCTACACCTTC. Encoded protein: CASSQDRVGGYTF.

The sample holds a few counts of this clone. The genes are TRBV5-1 and TRBJ1-2; D gene uncertain. This CDR3 is 13 amino acids long. Trimming removed 3 bases from V and 6 bases from J, with 12 bases in between. Germline-derived CDR1 and CDR2 are SGHRS and YFSETQ. The CDR3 nucleotides read TGCGCCAGCAGCTCGCCAGGTGAGGATGGCTACACCTTC. Its protein product is CASSSPGEDGYTF. The complete variable domain, with remaining parts taken from reference TRBV5-1 and TRBJ1-2, reads KAGVTQTPRYLIKTRGQQVTLSCSPISGHRSVSWYQQTPGQGLQFLFEYFSETQRNKGNFPGRFSGRQFSNSRSEMNVSTLELGDSALYLCASSSPGEDGYTFGSGTRLTVV.

This clone has just a few counts. The chain uses TRBV21-1 and TRBJ1-2. TRBV21-1 is termed a pseudogene. The CDR3 runs 15 residues. CDR3 nucleotides: TGTGCCAGCAGCAGTGCAGGGAGGGCAATCTATGGCTACACCTTC. It encodes CASSSAGRAIYGYTF.

This chain connects TRBV10-3 to TRBJ2-5; possibly TRBD1 or TRBD2 for D (7 bases each). The CDR3 length is 15 residues. Germline values: CDR1 ENHRY, CDR2 SYGVKD. The germline V and J ends were trimmed by 10 bases and 4 bases, with 22 bases remaining between them. CDR3 sequence: CATAPGGAFGETQYF. The CDR3 DNA reads TGTGCCACCGCTCCAGGGGGGGCGTTTGGAGAGACCCAGTACTTC.

This clone appeared a few times. The chain combines TRBV18 with TRBJ2-2; D is uncertain. The V end was cut by 5 bases, the J end by 5 bases, with 3 bases between. The CDR3 length is 11 residues. The germline V gene encodes CDR1 KGHSH and CDR2 LQKENI. Here the CDR3 DNA reads TGTGCCAGCTCAGGGACCGGGGAGCTGTTTTTT. This sequence encodes CASSGTGELFF.

Details on this clone: The conserved phenylalanine or tryptophan normally closing the CDR3 is absent here, so this likely arose from a read error. The DNA is omitted, as the CDR3 cannot be located on it reliably, and the CDR3 follows TCRdb's listing. This sequence joins TRBV2 and TRBJ2-7; the table's D call, TRBD1, was not checked against the DNA. The CDR3 length equals 13 residues, ends included. The germline gives CDR1 SNHLY, CDR2 FYNNEI. CDR3 sequence reads: CASSERMGQGPFN.

The chain links TRBV7-2 to TRBJ1-5; D not certain. The germline gives CDR1 SGHTA, CDR2 FQGNSA. Between the trimmed V and J ends, which lost 8 bases and 3 bases, there was a span of 5 bases. The CDR3 extends over 11 amino acids. The CDR3 is CASGYNQPQHF. CDR3 DNA: TGTGCCAGCGGTTACAATCAGCCCCAGCATTTT. The full variable domain, rest sourced from reference TRBV7-2 and TRBJ1-5, is GAGVSQSPSNKVTEKGKDVELRCDPISGHTALYWYRQSLGQGLEFLIYFQGNSAPDKSGLPSDRFSAERTGGSVSTLTIQRTQQEDSAVYLCASGYNQPQHFGDGTRLSIL.

Concerning this clone itself: The sample carries other DNA sequences with the same CDR3. This sequence joins TRBV7-9 and TRBJ1-5, with D uncertain. The CDR3 has 14 amino acids. CDR1 and CDR2 (germline): SEHNR, FQNEAQ (reference sequence). The V end lost 0 bases, the J end lost 4 bases, and 7 bases lay between the germline ends. CDR3 nucleotide sequence: TGTGCCAGCAGCTTAGCAGCGGGGAATCAGCCCCAGCATTTT. Its translation is CASSLAAGNQPQHF.